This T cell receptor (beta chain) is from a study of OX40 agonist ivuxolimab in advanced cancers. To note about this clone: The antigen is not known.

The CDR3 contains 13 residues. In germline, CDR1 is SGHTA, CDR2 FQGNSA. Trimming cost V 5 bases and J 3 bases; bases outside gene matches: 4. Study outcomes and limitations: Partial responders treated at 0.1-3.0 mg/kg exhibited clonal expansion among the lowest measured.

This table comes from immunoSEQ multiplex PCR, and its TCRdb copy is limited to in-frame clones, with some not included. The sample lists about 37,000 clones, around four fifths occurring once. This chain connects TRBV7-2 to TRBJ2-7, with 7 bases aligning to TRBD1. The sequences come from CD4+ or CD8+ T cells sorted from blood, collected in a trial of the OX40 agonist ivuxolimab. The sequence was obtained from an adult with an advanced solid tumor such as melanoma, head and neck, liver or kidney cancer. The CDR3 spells CASSVDRFYEQYF. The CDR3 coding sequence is TGTGCCAGCAGCGTGGACAGGTTCTACGAGCAGTACTTC. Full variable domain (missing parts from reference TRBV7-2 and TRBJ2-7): GAGVSQSPSNKVTEKGKDVELRCDPISGHTALYWYRQSLGQGLEFLIYFQGNSAPDKSGLPSDRFSAERTGGSVSTLTIQRTQQEDSAVYLCASSVDRFYEQYFGPGTRLTVT.